These 23 T cell receptor beta chains came from one sample sequenced in a study of blood T cell repertoires in COVID-19. Profiled with immunoSEQ multiplex PCR; TCRdb holds only in-frame clones, not every one. Of some 70,000 clones in the sample, 70% to 90% were seen once. Source material: PBMCs or T cells enriched from blood (not recorded which). These receptors originate from a woman in her thirties or forties who had recovered from COVID-19.

V is TRBV7-8 and J is TRBJ1-6; D call uncertain. Germline values: CDR1 SGHVS, CDR2 FQNEAQ. Trimming removed 3 bases from V and 6 bases from J, with 3 bases in between. CDR3 length equals 12 residues. DNA of the CDR3: TGTGCCAGCAGCTTCAGTAATTCACCCCTCCACTTT. This encodes CASSFSNSPLHF.

This chain uses TRBV7-9 with TRBJ1-6; 7 bases map to TRBD1. The CDR3 is 15 amino acids. Germline trimming cut 6 bases from V and 6 bases from J; bases unmatched to any gene: 8. Germline values: CDR1 SEHNR, CDR2 FQNEAQ (reference sequence). CDR3 bases: TGTGCCAGCAGACGATGGGACAGTCTTAATTCACCCCTCCACTTT. It is translated as CASRRWDSLNSPLHF.

The chain is built from TRBV2 and TRBJ1-6; D is uncertain. The CDR3 sequence is 14 residues long. CDR1 SNHLY and CDR2 FYNNEI come from the germline V gene. Trimming took 7 bases from V and 7 from J, leaving 14 bases between them. CDR3 in amino acids: CASTTFRGNSPLHF. The CDR3 DNA sequence: TGTGCCAGCACTACCTTCCGGGGAAATTCACCCCTCCACTTT.

This chain links TRBV7-8 with TRBJ1-5, with 9 nucleotides matching TRBD1. In germline, CDR1 is SGHVS, CDR2 FQNEAQ. The J segment lost 6 bases and the V segment lost 5 bases, leaving 5 bases of the junction unmatched. This CDR3 has 14 residues. As DNA, the CDR3 is TGTGCCAGCAGCCTGGACAGGGGAAGTCAGCCCCAGCATTTT. Translated, it gives CASSLDRGSQPQHF. The whole variable domain, filled in from reference TRBV7-8 and TRBJ1-5, reads GAGVSQSPRYKVAKRGQDVALRCDPISGHVSLFWYQQALGQGPEFLTYFQNEAQLDKSGLPSDRFFAERPEGSVSTLKIQRTQQEDSAVYLCASSLDRGSQPQHFGDGTRLSIL.

The V gene is TRBV9, the J gene TRBJ1-6; 7 bases align to TRBD1. The CDR3 has 15 residues. Trimming cost V 3 bases and J 8 bases; bases outside gene matches: 8. The germline CDR1 and CDR2 sequences are SGDLS and YYNGEE. The CDR3 reads CASSARQGSDSPLHF. The CDR3 nucleotides read TGTGCCAGCAGCGCCCGACAGGGATCAGATTCACCCCTCCACTTT.

The chain employs TRBV11-3 and TRBJ2-3; 7 bases align to TRBD2. The CDR3 spans 15 residues. Germline V gene lookup returns CDR1 SGHNT and CDR2 YENEEA. V was clipped by 1 base and J by 4 bases; unmatched bases: 5. CDR3 sequence reads: CASSLGGGLADTQYF. The CDR3 DNA reads TGTGCCAGCAGCTTAGGGGGGGGATTGGCAGATACGCAGTATTTT.

The genes are TRBV3-1 (or the pseudogene TRBV3-2) and TRBJ1-4; 9 nucleotides match TRBD1. J was trimmed by 7 bases and V by 4 bases; bases with no gene match: 7. Germline lookup yields CDR1 LGHDT and CDR2 YNNKEL (reference sequence). The CDR3 sequence is 15 residues long. The CDR3 is CASSPYRGLGEKLFF. The CDR3 DNA is TGTGCCAGCAGCCCCTACAGGGGGCTAGGTGAAAAACTGTTTTTT.

The rearrangement uses TRBV5-1 and TRBJ1-3; maybe TRBD1 (5 bases). CDR1 is SGHRS, CDR2 YFSETQ, per germline. V was clipped by 0 bases and J by 4 bases, with 14 bases between them. The CDR3 runs to 16 residues. CDR3 loop: CASSLAGVVRGNTIYF. DNA of the CDR3: TGCGCCAGCAGCTTGGCGGGGGTCGTAAGGGGAAACACCATATATTTT.

The V gene is TRBV7-9, the J gene TRBJ2-2, with D possibly matching TRBD1 (7 bases). The CDR3 runs to 16 residues. CDR1 and CDR2 from the germline V gene are SEHNR and FQNEAQ (reference sequence). The V end lost 6 bases, the J end lost 1 base, and 15 bases lay between the germline ends. CDR3 in amino acids: CASSRQGGWNTGELFF. The DNA for the CDR3 is TGTGCCAGCAGTAGACAGGGAGGTTGGAACACCGGGGAGCTGTTTTTT.

This chain connects TRBV7-7 to TRBJ2-2, with D maybe TRBD1 (5 bases). V was pared by 5 bases and J by 6 bases, with 19 bases between. This CDR3 has 16 residues. Germline V gene lookup returns CDR1 SSHAT and CDR2 FNYEAQ (reference sequence). CDR3: CASSTAPFDSAGELFF. CDR3 sequence (DNA): TGTGCCAGCAGCACCGCTCCATTTGACAGCGCCGGGGAGCTGTTTTTT.

CDR3 loop: CASSSGAGVPPREETQYF. CDR3 coding DNA: TGTGCCAGCAGTTCTGGGGCGGGGGTTCCACCAAGAGAGGAGACCCAGTACTTC. The chain uses TRBV5-6 and TRBJ2-5, with 7 bases lining up with TRBD2. This CDR3 has 18 amino acids. V was clipped by 5 bases and J by 5 bases; unmatched bases: 21. CDR1 is SGHDT and CDR2 is YYEEEE in the germline V gene.

The rearrangement links TRBV19 to TRBJ2-5, with TRBD1 matching 9 bases. The length of the CDR3 is 14 residues. The V and J ends lost 6 bases and 2 bases, in that order; junction bases with no gene match: 4. The V gene's germline CDR1 is LNHDA and CDR2 SQIVND (reference sequence). The CDR3 region is CASRGQGVQETQYF. CDR3 coding DNA: TGTGCCAGTAGGGGACAGGGTGTACAAGAGACCCAGTACTTC.

This chain uses TRBV11-2 with TRBJ2-7; the D gene is possibly TRBD2 (5 bases). Germline lookup yields CDR1 SGHAT and CDR2 FQNNGV. V gave up 5 bases and J gave up 2 bases, with 10 bases separating them. The CDR3 length is 13 residues. The CDR3 reads CASSRDPTYEQYF. CDR3 nucleotides: TGTGCCAGCAGCCGGGATCCCACCTACGAGCAGTACTTC.

The chain uses TRBV4-1 and TRBJ2-3; D is ambiguous. Germline lookup yields CDR1 MGHRA and CDR2 YSYEKL. The CDR3 is 18 amino acids. V lost 4 bases and J lost 0, with 20 bases in between. CDR3 bases: TGCGCCAGCAGCCCCTATGTGGGCACACAAGCTAGCACAGATACGCAGTATTTT. Translated, it gives CASSPYVGTQASTDTQYF.

In this sample, this clone turned up once. CDR3 amino acids: CASSLGTGGSGYTF. In DNA, the CDR3 is TGTGCCAGCAGCTTAGGGACAGGGGGCAGTGGCTACACCTTC. The genes are TRBV7-2 and TRBJ1-2; TRBD1 agrees at 11 bases. Per germline, CDR1 SGHTA and CDR2 FQGNSA. This CDR3 contains 14 residues. The junction had 2 bases not matched to a gene; V was cut back by 1 base and J by 7 bases.

This clone was recorded only once. The V gene is TRBV6-1, the J gene TRBJ2-5; 9 bases agree with TRBD1. This CDR3 spans 16 amino acids. Germline V gives CDR1 MNHNS, CDR2 SASEGT. J was trimmed by 4 bases and V by 4 bases; bases with no gene match: 10. As DNA, the CDR3 is TGTGCCAGCAGTGCTACTCCGGGACAGGGAGGAGAGACCCAGTACTTC. Protein: CASSATPGQGGETQYF.

Here the CDR3 reads CASSMGRGNEQYF. For the CDR3, the DNA is TGTGCCAGTAGTATGGGGAGAGGGAACGAGCAGTACTTC. The J gene is TRBJ2-7, the V gene TRBV19, with a weak D call TRBD2 (5 bases). The CDR3 length is 13 residues. Germline V gene sequence: CDR1 LNHDA, CDR2 SQIVND (reference sequence). Trimming removed 3 bases from V and 5 bases from J, with 11 bases in between.

The gene calls are TRBV7-2 and TRBJ1-1; D not resolved. The CDR3 totals 13 residues. The V and J ends lost 0 bases and 6 bases respectively, with 8 bases between them. Germline CDR1 reads SGHTA; CDR2 reads FQGNSA. CDR3 nucleotide sequence: TGTGCCAGCAGCTTAGCGACCGGGGCTGAAGCTTTCTTT. Its translation is CASSLATGAEAFF.

The chain couples TRBV19 to TRBJ1-3, with 7 bases aligning to TRBD1. CDR1 and CDR2 (germline): LNHDA, SQIVND (reference sequence). CDR3 length: 15 residues. Trimming cost V 5 bases and J 2 bases; bases outside gene matches: 6. CDR3 amino acids: CASSPWDSPGNTIYF. The CDR3 bases are TGTGCCAGTAGTCCCTGGGACAGCCCTGGAAACACCATATATTTT.

The V gene is TRBV7-2, the J gene TRBJ2-1; 16 bases map to TRBD2. This CDR3 is 18 amino acids long. The junction had 4 bases not matched to a gene; V was cut back by 4 bases and J by 1 base. CDR1 and CDR2 (germline): SGHTA, FQGNSA. The CDR3 DNA follows: TGTGCCAGCAGCTCCGGGACTAGCGGGGGGGCATCCTACAATGAGCAGTTCTTC. Translating gives CASSSGTSGGASYNEQFF.

As concerns this clone: The same CDR3 also results from other DNA sequences found in this sample. The J gene is TRBJ1-2, the V gene TRBV11-2; 10 bases are shared with TRBD1. The germline V gene encodes CDR1 SGHAT and CDR2 FQNNGV. Trimming took 5 bases from V and 6 from J; bases not matched to a gene: 3. CDR3 length: 13 amino acids. CDR3 sequence: CASSLGTGDGYTF. In nucleotides, the CDR3 is TGTGCCAGCAGCCTCGGGACAGGGGATGGCTACACCTTC.

This clone appeared once. The CDR3 coding sequence is TGTGCCAGCTCACCTAGCGGGGGACGTTCGAACAATGAGCAGTTCTTC. Translated, it gives CASSPSGGRSNNEQFF. The V call is TRBV18, the J call TRBJ2-1; 9 bases are shared with TRBD2. The V gene end was trimmed by 3 bases and the J gene end by 5 bases; junction bases not matched to a gene: 8. From germline, CDR1 is KGHSH and CDR2 LQKENI. CDR3 length: 16 amino acids.

The rearrangement links TRBV18 to TRBJ1-1, with 7 bases aligning to TRBD1. The CDR3 totals 13 residues. Germline CDR1 is KGHSH and CDR2 is LQKENI. The trim removed 6 bases at V and 1 base at J, leaving 2 bases unmatched. The CDR3 nucleotides read TGTGCCAGCTCCGGACAGGAGAACACTGAAGCTTTCTTT. This sequence encodes CASSGQENTEAFF.